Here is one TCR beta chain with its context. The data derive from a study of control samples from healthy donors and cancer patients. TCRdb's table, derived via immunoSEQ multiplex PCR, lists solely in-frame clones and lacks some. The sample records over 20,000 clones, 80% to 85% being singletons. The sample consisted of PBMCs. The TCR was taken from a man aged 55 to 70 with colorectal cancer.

The CDR3 DNA reads as TGCAGCGTCTCAGGACTGGTGAACTCCTACAATGAGCAGTTCTTC. Protein sequence: CSVSGLVNSYNEQFF. The V and J genes are TRBV29-1 and TRBJ2-1; perhaps TRBD2 as D (5 bases). V was shortened by 6 bases and J by 0 bases, with 15 bases between the two germline ends. The germline V gene has CDR1 SQVTM and CDR2 ANQGSEA. The CDR3 has 15 amino acids.